This T cell receptor beta chain was identified in a study of blood T cell repertoires in COVID-19. The overall study: The United States, Italy and Spain supplied acute and convalescent COVID-19 samples.

The junction had 6 bases not matched to a gene; V was cut back by 5 bases and J by 5 bases. The CDR3 is 14 residues long. Germline V gives CDR1 SGHRS, CDR2 YFSETQ. Study members were between 18 and 89 years old and lived in over 20 US regions. Which cohort a participant joined came from the clinical history participants gave. As originally analysed: Using reference gene primer amplification, nucleated cell counts were estimated. Repertoires were generated with immunoSEQ multiplex PCR, while TCRdb's copy carries only in-frame clones and drops some. V and J calls and clone size come straight from that table; D and trimming were deduced from the DNA. The sample shows under 200,000 clones, more than 70% of them seen only once.

Sequences were obtained from PBMCs or T cells enriched from blood (not recorded which). The chain employs TRBV5-1 and TRBJ2-1; 8 positions agree with TRBD2. The TCR was taken from a man in his forties with acute COVID-19. The CDR3 protein is CASRLAVADNEQFF. In DNA form, the CDR3 reads TGCGCCAGCAGACTAGCGGTAGCCGACAATGAGCAGTTCTTC. Supplemented by reference TRBV5-1 and TRBJ2-1, the full variable domain reads KAGVTQTPRYLIKTRGQQVTLSCSPISGHRSVSWYQQTPGQGLQFLFEYFSETQRNKGNFPGRFSGRQFSNSRSEMNVSTLELGDSALYLCASRLAVADNEQFFGPGTRLTVL.